One and the same sample provided the 9 T cell receptor beta chains below, sequenced in a study of T cells in Graves' hyperthyroidism and ophthalmopathy. Amplification of TCR beta CDR3 regions was performed using RNA transcripts as template. Primed by the HTBI set, a first-round RT-PCR was run on the TCR CDR3. Each CDR3 protein gets one entry after TCRdb re-called the multiplex PCR reads with MiXCR. This repertoire shows around 340,000 distinct CDR3 sequences, roughly 13% found once; its top ten account for around 25%. Sequenced sample: blood. These receptors all come from a woman in her twenties or thirties with Graves' hyperthyroidism.

The chain joins TRBV20-1 to TRBJ1-1; D unresolved. The CDR3 contains 11 residues. V was cut by 3 bases and J by 1 base, with 3 bases left in between. Germline V gene data show CDR1 as DFQATT and CDR2 as SNEGSKA (reference sequence). The CDR3 loop is CSASQNTEAFF. The CDR3 region has the DNA TGCAGTGCTAGCCAGAACACTGAAGCTTTCTTT.

This clonotype was seen at least ten times. The chain joins TRBV28 to TRBJ1-2, with no clear D. V was trimmed by 3 bases and J by 5 bases, leaving 10 bases between them. The CDR3 runs 13 residues. CDR1 is MDHEN, CDR2 SYDVKM, per germline. This CDR3 is CASSLGVGYGYTF. CDR3 bases: TGTGCCAGCAGTTTGGGAGTAGGGTATGGCTACACCTTC.

This clonotype was counted a few times. This chain joins TRBV20-1 and TRBJ2-1; D not resolved. Trimming took 1 base from V and 5 from J, leaving 12 bases between them. This CDR3 region has 14 residues. In germline, CDR1 is DFQATT, CDR2 SNEGSKA (reference sequence). This CDR3 is CSARARRLHNEQFF. The CDR3 bases are TGCAGTGCTAGAGCCCGAAGACTGCACAATGAGCAGTTCTTC.

The gene calls are TRBV7-9 and TRBJ1-3; the D gene is possibly TRBD1 (5 bases). This CDR3 is 17 amino acids long. V lost 3 bases and J lost 0, with 15 bases in between. Germline lookup yields CDR1 SEHNR and CDR2 FQNEAQ (reference sequence). CDR3 in amino acids: CASSFLPLGRSGNTIYF. The CDR3 nucleotides read TGTGCCAGCAGCTTTTTACCCCTGGGACGCTCTGGAAACACCATATATTTT.

This clonotype was observed many times. For the CDR3, the DNA is TGCAGTGCTAGAGTTGGGTCGAATATGGGATCTAGTGAGCAGTACTTC. Translation gives CSARVGSNMGSSEQYF. The V and J genes are TRBV20-1 and TRBJ2-7, with no clear D. Germline V gene sequence: CDR1 DFQATT, CDR2 SNEGSKA (reference sequence). V gave up 1 base and J gave up 7 bases, with 23 bases separating them. The CDR3 spans 16 residues.

This clonotype came up many times. The V gene is TRBV28, the J gene TRBJ2-1; 10 bases are shared with TRBD2. The length of the CDR3 is 14 residues. CDR1 is MDHEN, CDR2 SYDVKM, per germline. Trimming cost V 6 bases and J 6 bases; bases outside gene matches: 5. CDR3 residues: CASRLAGVGNEQFF. The CDR3 DNA sequence: TGTGCCAGCAGGCTAGCGGGAGTTGGCAATGAGCAGTTCTTC.

This clonotype was observed at least ten times. The chain combines TRBV6-1 with TRBJ2-1; D gene uncertain. Trimming took off 6 bases at V and 5 bases at J, with 11 bases between the two ends. Germline CDR1 is MNHNS and CDR2 is SASEGT. This CDR3 spans 13 amino acids. CDR3 DNA sequence: TGTGCCAGCAGCGCACGTAGAAACAATGAGCAGTTCTTC. This codes for CASSARRNNEQFF.

The chain employs TRBV3-1 and TRBJ1-1; D ambiguous. The CDR3 contains 15 residues. Per the germline V gene, CDR1 is LGHDT and CDR2 is YNNKEL (reference sequence). Deletions cut 4 bases from V and 7 bases from J, with 19 bases between. In DNA, the CDR3 is TGTGCCAGCAGCCTGGTCGCGGTATCGGGCCGTGAAGCTTTCTTT. It specifies CASSLVAVSGREAFF.

At least ten counts were recorded for this clonotype. The chain employs TRBV5-1 and TRBJ1-1; D perhaps matches TRBD1 (5 bases). The CDR3 spans 15 residues. The V and J ends lost 4 bases and 4 bases respectively, with 17 bases between them. Looked up from germline, CDR1 is SGHRS and CDR2 is YFSETQ. The CDR3 DNA sequence: TGCGCCAGCAGCCGTCCCCCGGGGGGAGGCACTGAAGCTTTCTTT. Translation: CASSRPPGGGTEAFF.